This TCR beta chain is drawn from a study of blood T cell repertoires in COVID-19. Ages ranged from about 18 to 89 years, with residence in fewer than 25 US areas. The study counted Cohort 3 donors as recovered given two negative PCRs, clearance, or symptom resolution. CDR3 length: 17 residues. The germline V gene has CDR1 SGHKS and CDR2 YYEKEE (reference sequence). The germline V and J ends were trimmed by 4 bases and 0 bases, with 16 bases remaining between them. In this sample, this clone turned up once. The protocol was immunoSEQ multiplex PCR, while the TCRdb copy is restricted to in-frame clones and leaves out a portion. In the table there are fewer than 200,000 clones, 75% to 85% of which are singletons.

This chain connects TRBV5-5 to TRBJ1-4, with D possibly being TRBD1 (5 bases). Sequencing was carried out using PBMCs or T cells enriched from blood (not recorded which). The receptor's source is a man between 50 and 59 years old who had recovered from COVID-19. CDR3 sequence: CASSPGWGLATNEKLFF. The CDR3 nucleotides read TGTGCCAGCAGCCCCGGGTGGGGCCTTGCAACTAATGAAAAACTGTTTTTT.